This T cell receptor beta chain came from a study of blood T cell repertoires in COVID-19. Study details: There were acute and convalescent COVID-19 samples, and they came from the United States, Italy and Spain. The analysed material was cDNA or gDNA that came from T cells, B-cell-depleted T cells, or PBMCs.

V lost 8 bases, J lost 3 bases, and 6 bases stayed unmatched. Per the germline V gene, CDR1 is MNHEY and CDR2 is SVGAGI. This CDR3 comprises 13 residues. In the study's own analysis: Nucleated cell counts were estimated from reference gene primer amplification. Assay used: immunoSEQ multiplex PCR; TCRdb lists only in-frame clones, some missing. Clone size and V and J calls were adopted from that table, with D and trimming inferred from the DNA. The profile shows some 180,000 clones, nearly 90% of them singletons. The V call is TRBV6-5, the J call TRBJ1-1, with 7 bases matching TRBD1. The sequencing input was peripheral blood. The TCR originated in a man aged 55 to 70 with active or convalescent COVID-19. The chain's CDR3 is CASSTGLYTEAFF. The CDR3 DNA is TGTGCCAGCTCGACAGGGCTCTACACTGAAGCTTTCTTT.